The rows below give T cell receptor beta chains drawn from one sample of a study of cytomegalovirus exposure and HLA in healthy donors. Repertoires were generated with immunoSEQ multiplex PCR, while TCRdb's copy carries only in-frame clones and drops some. Found here are roughly 170,000 clones, 70% to 85% of them singletons; the top ten hold approximately 1.2%. The specimen sequenced was PBMCs. The receptors were sampled from a girl aged 2 to 10 in good health and CMV-seropositive. Each CDR3 is given with its conserved first and last residue. D genes are given only for firm matches. Clone size appears in some rows only: once, few, many, or a class for an expanded clone.

J gene | D gene | V gene | clone size | CDR3 DNA | CDR3 protein
TRBJ1-1 | NA | TRBV12-5 | once | TGTGCTAGTGGTTTGGTAGTTTTTCAGGGCTCCTGGACGTACACTGAAGCTTTCTTT | CASGLVVFQGSWTYTEAFF
TRBJ2-1 | TRBD2 | TRBV4-2 | NA | TGTGCCAGCAGCCCCCAGGGGCGGGAGGCCCTCCCCTACAATGAGCAGTTCTTC | CASSPQGREALPYNEQFF
TRBJ2-7 | NA | TRBV2 | NA | TGTGCCAGCAGTAACCAGGGTATTGGGGAGCAGTACTTC | CASSNQGIGEQYF
TRBJ1-2 | NA | TRBV6-5 | few | TGTGCCAGCAGTTACTCGTCTATAAACTATGGCTACACCTTC | CASSYSSINYGYTF
TRBJ1-4 | NA | TRBV6-6 | NA | TGTGCCAGCAGGGGAGGGGTCAGGGGTGAAAAACTGTTTTTT | CASRGGVRGEKLFF
TRBJ2-1 | TRBD2 | TRBV7-3 | NA | TGTGCCAGCAGCTTTTTACTAGCGGGGTTGAATGAGCAGTTCTTC | CASSFLLAGLNEQFF
TRBJ1-1 | NA | TRBV29-1 | NA | TGCAGCGTCCGTAGCCGACAGTATGGGAACACTGAAGCTTTCTTT | CSVRSRQYGNTEAFF
TRBJ2-5 | TRBD2 | TRBV6-1 | NA | TGTGCCAGCATCATAGGGACTAGGGAGACCCAGTACTTC | CASIIGTRETQYF
TRBJ2-5 | TRBD2 | TRBV6-1 | NA | TGTGCCAGCAGAGAACTAGCGGATCAAGAGACCCAGTACTTC | CASRELADQETQYF
TRBJ2-5 | TRBD2 | TRBV29-1 | NA | TGCAGCGTTGAAGGCGGGAGCAGGGAGACCCAGTACTTC | CSVEGGSRETQYF
TRBJ2-1 | TRBD2 | TRBV28 | NA | TGTGCCAGCAGTGCCAGGACTAGCGGGAGAGTCTACAATGAGCAGTTCTTC | CASSARTSGRVYNEQFF
TRBJ1-2 | NA | TRBV30 | NA | TGTGCCTTTTACAGGGAATCCCATGGCTACACCTTC | CAFYRESHGYTF
TRBJ1-1 | NA | TRBV5-1 | few | TGCGCCAGCAGGACAGGAGCGAACACTGAAGCTTTCTTT | CASRTGANTEAFF
TRBJ2-1 | TRBD2 | TRBV5-1 | NA | TGCGCCAGCAGCTTGACGGCTAGCGGGAGCTCCTACAATGAGCAGTTCTTC | CASSLTASGSSYNEQFF
TRBJ2-1 | TRBD2 | TRBV5-1 | NA | TGCGCCAGCAGCTTGGCTAGCGGGAGTAAAATTGAGCAGTTCTTC | CASSLASGSKIEQFF